The 20 T cell receptor beta chains listed next were all sequenced from one sample in a study of blood T cell repertoires in COVID-19. Using immunoSEQ multiplex PCR, the repertoire was profiled, and TCRdb retains in-frame clones only, with some absent. The sample shows approximately 100,000 clones, 75% to 85% of them seen only once. The sample consisted of peripheral blood. Source of these receptors: a woman older than 75 with active or convalescent COVID-19.

The V gene is TRBV28, the J gene TRBJ1-2; possibly TRBD1 for D (5 bases). This CDR3 has 17 residues. Trimming took off 3 bases at V and 4 bases at J, with 21 bases between the two ends. In germline, CDR1 is MDHEN, CDR2 SYDVKM. CDR3 sequence (DNA): TGTGCCAGCAGTTTGCTGTGGGCAGGGAGGAAGAGCTATGGCTACACCTTC. Translated: CASSLLWAGRKSYGYTF.

The chain is built from TRBV20-1 and TRBJ2-7; weak D call: TRBD2 (6 bases). V gave up 3 bases and J gave up 2 bases, with 17 bases separating them. Germline-derived CDR1 and CDR2 are DFQATT and SNEGSKA (reference sequence). The CDR3 totals 15 residues. CDR3 residues: CSASRRRERAYEQYF. DNA for the CDR3: TGCAGTGCTAGTCGAAGGCGGGAACGCGCCTACGAGCAGTACTTC.

This sequence joins TRBV4-2 and TRBJ2-1, with D maybe TRBD1 (6 bases). The CDR3 has 16 amino acids. In germline, CDR1 is LGHNA, CDR2 YNFKEQ. V was pared by 2 bases and J by 4 bases, with 15 bases between. The CDR3 bases are TGTGCCAGCAGCCAAACCGGGCAGGGGCATTACAATGAGCAGTTCTTC. Amino acids: CASSQTGQGHYNEQFF.

The J gene is TRBJ1-1, the V gene TRBV5-6; no clear D gene. Germline V gives CDR1 SGHDT, CDR2 YYEEEE. V shed 2 bases and J shed 2 bases, with 10 bases lying between them. This CDR3 is 14 amino acids long. CDR3: CASSFIPGNTEAFF. CDR3 DNA: TGTGCCAGCAGCTTTATTCCAGGAAACACTGAAGCTTTCTTT. Full variable domain (missing parts from reference TRBV5-6 and TRBJ1-1): DAGVTQSPTHLIKTRGQQVTLRCSPKSGHDTVSWYQQALGQGPQFIFQYYEEEERQRGNFPDRFSGHQFPNYSSELNVNALLLGDSALYLCASSFIPGNTEAFFGQGTRLTVV.

The rearrangement joins TRBV7-2 to TRBJ1-2; the D gene is possibly TRBD1 (5 bases). The CDR3 contains 16 residues. Trimming removed 1 base from V and 4 bases from J, with 16 bases in between. CDR1 and CDR2 from the germline V gene are SGHTA and FQGNSA. The CDR3 reads CASSLEGSAGSYGYTF. Written as DNA, the CDR3 is TGTGCCAGCAGCTTAGAGGGGTCGGCAGGGTCCTATGGCTACACCTTC.

The chain couples TRBV6-2 or TRBV6-3 to TRBJ2-7; 7 bases line up with TRBD2. Unmatched junction bases numbered 9, after V lost 6 bases and J lost 4 bases. Germline CDR1 and CDR2: MNHEY and SVGEGT. This CDR3 has 14 amino acids. The CDR3 is CASSERDWGYEQYF. The CDR3 DNA reads TGTGCCAGCAGCGAGCGGGATTGGGGTTACGAGCAGTACTTC.

V usage is TRBV5-5 and J usage is TRBJ1-3; TRBD1 agrees at 7 bases. There are 15 residues in the CDR3. Germline assignment: CDR1 SGHKS and CDR2 YYEKEE (reference sequence). Trimming cost V 4 bases and J 4 bases; bases outside gene matches: 8. CDR3 sequence: CASSPEGAFGNTIYF. CDR3 nucleotide sequence: TGTGCCAGCAGCCCGGAGGGGGCGTTCGGAAACACCATATATTTT.

This rearrangement joins TRBV4-1 to TRBJ2-7; 7 bases line up with TRBD1. The CDR3 has 16 residues. The V segment lost 2 bases and the J segment 4 bases; nucleotides outside the gene matches: 11. CDR1 MGHRA and CDR2 YSYEKL come from the germline V gene. The CDR3 region is CASSQQLSQGQYEQYF. The CDR3 DNA is TGCGCCAGCAGCCAACAGTTAAGTCAGGGACAGTACGAGCAGTACTTC.

The chain joins TRBV27 to TRBJ2-7, with 10 bases identical to TRBD2. The V and J ends lost 5 bases and 3 bases, in that order; junction bases with no gene match: 7. CDR3 length equals 15 residues. The germline gives CDR1 MNHEY, CDR2 SMNVEV (reference sequence). DNA for the CDR3: TGTGCCAGCAGTGCCTACGGGACTAGCGACTACGAGCAGTACTTC. Translation: CASSAYGTSDYEQYF.

The rearrangement uses TRBV28 and TRBJ2-7; 11 nucleotides match TRBD2. V lost 4 bases and J lost 4; bases outside the gene matches: 12. CDR1 is MDHEN, CDR2 SYDVKM, per germline. The length of the CDR3 is 17 residues. CDR3: CASSSPPLAGERYEQYF. The CDR3 DNA reads as TGTGCCAGCAGTTCCCCCCCACTAGCGGGAGAACGGTACGAGCAGTACTTC.

The chain employs TRBV5-1 and TRBJ2-1, with 9 bases identical to TRBD1. The germline V gene encodes CDR1 SGHRS and CDR2 YFSETQ. J was trimmed by 2 bases and V by 0 bases; bases with no gene match: 9. The CDR3 sequence is 18 residues long. This CDR3 reads CASSLAGQGLGTYNEQFF. For the CDR3, the DNA is TGCGCCAGCAGCTTGGCAGGACAGGGGTTAGGGACCTACAATGAGCAGTTCTTC.

This chain links TRBV5-4 with TRBJ1-5; D perhaps matches TRBD1 (6 bases). V gave up 0 bases and J gave up 6 bases, with 10 bases separating them. The CDR3 runs 14 residues. The V gene's germline CDR1 is SGHNT and CDR2 YYREEE (reference sequence). Written as DNA, the CDR3 is TGTGCCAGCAGCTTGGGAGGGGGAAGTCAGCCCCAGCATTTT. Amino acid sequence: CASSLGGGSQPQHF.

The chain combines TRBV7-9 with TRBJ2-5; TRBD2 is a possible D gene (6 bases). CDR1 SEHNR and CDR2 FQNEAQ come from the germline V gene (reference sequence). The CDR3 is made up of 15 amino acids. Trimming removed 2 bases at V and 5 bases at J, with 15 bases between. The CDR3 region has the DNA TGTGCCAGCAGCTTAAGACCTTACCGGGGGGAGACCCAGTACTTC. It translates to CASSLRPYRGETQYF.

This clone was seen once. Different DNA sequences within this sample yield the same CDR3. The chain is built from TRBV10-3 and TRBJ1-6; D uncertain. The V and J ends lost 6 bases and 9 bases respectively, with 15 bases between them. From germline, CDR1 is ENHRY and CDR2 SYGVKD. This CDR3 comprises 14 residues. The CDR3: CAIRNDGGSSPLHF. CDR3 sequence (DNA): TGTGCCATCAGGAATGACGGAGGTAGTTCACCCCTCCACTTT.

V and J are TRBV7-3 and TRBJ2-2; a weak D match, TRBD2 (5 bases). From germline, CDR1 is SGHTA and CDR2 FQGTGA. This CDR3 has 16 residues. The V end lost 4 bases, the J end lost 1 base, and 13 bases lay between the germline ends. CDR3 in amino acids: CASSSSPGVNTGELFF. The CDR3 DNA reads as TGTGCCAGCAGCTCGTCCCCCGGGGTGAACACCGGGGAGCTGTTTTTT.

V gene TRBV27 combines with J gene TRBJ2-7; 13 bases match TRBD2. The CDR3 length is 17 residues. In germline, CDR1 is MNHEY, CDR2 SMNVEV (reference sequence). The J segment lost 7 bases and the V segment lost 2 bases, leaving 11 bases of the junction unmatched. CDR3 sequence (DNA): TGTGCCAGCAGTTTAATTTGGACTAGCGGGAGTGCGGGGGAGCAGTACTTC. Protein sequence: CASSLIWTSGSAGEQYF.

The chain has TRBV11-2 and TRBJ1-2; maybe TRBD1 (5 bases). The germline V gene has CDR1 SGHAT and CDR2 FQNNGV. V was clipped by 0 bases and J by 6 bases, with 14 bases between them. The CDR3 loop spans 15 amino acids. CDR3 in DNA: TGTGCCAGCAGCTTAGAGAGGTTAGGAGGGGATGGCTACACCTTC. Translation gives CASSLERLGGDGYTF. Variable domain in full (rest from reference TRBV11-2 and TRBJ1-2): EAGVAQSPRYKIIEKRQSVAFWCNPISGHATLYWYQQILGQGPKLLIQFQNNGVVDDSQLPKDRFSAERLKGVDSTLKIQPAKLEDSAVYLCASSLERLGGDGYTFGSGTRLTVV.

The CDR3, as DNA: TGTGCCAGCAGCCTCCGGGACAGCGAAACCTACGAGCAGTACTTC. Its translation: CASSLRDSETYEQYF. The chain links TRBV6-5 to TRBJ2-7, with 7 bases fitting TRBD1. Per germline, CDR1 MNHEY and CDR2 SVGAGI. V lost 6 bases and J lost 2; bases outside the gene matches: 10. The CDR3 extends over 15 amino acids.

The chain uses TRBV29-1 and TRBJ1-3, with 9 bases identical to TRBD1. In germline, CDR1 is SQVTM, CDR2 ANQGSEA. The CDR3 runs 13 residues. V dropped 7 bases and J dropped 4; count of bases not matched to a gene: 5. The CDR3 loop is CSAMTGGGNTIYF. CDR3 sequence (DNA): TGCAGCGCCATGACAGGGGGGGGAAACACCATATATTTT.

The J gene is TRBJ2-1, the V gene TRBV2, with TRBD2 as a possible D gene (5 bases). Per germline, CDR1 SNHLY and CDR2 FYNNEI. V lost 7 bases and J lost 5, with 15 bases in between. This CDR3 contains 14 residues. CDR3: CASNQDGINNEQFF. CDR3 bases: TGTGCCAGCAACCAAGACGGGATTAACAATGAGCAGTTCTTC.